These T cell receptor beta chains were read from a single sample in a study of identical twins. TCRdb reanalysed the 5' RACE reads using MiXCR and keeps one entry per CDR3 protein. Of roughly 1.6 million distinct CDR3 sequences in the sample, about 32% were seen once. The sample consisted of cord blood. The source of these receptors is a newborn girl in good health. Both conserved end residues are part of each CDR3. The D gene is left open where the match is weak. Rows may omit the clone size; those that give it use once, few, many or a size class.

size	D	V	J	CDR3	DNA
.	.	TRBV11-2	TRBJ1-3	CASRQREGSPSGNTIYF	TGTGCCAGCAGGCAAAGGGAGGGATCCCCCTCTGGAAACACCATATATTTT
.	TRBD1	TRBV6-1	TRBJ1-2	CASGEKGGGYGYTF	TGTGCCAGCGGTGAGAAAGGGGGCGGCTATGGCTACACCTTC
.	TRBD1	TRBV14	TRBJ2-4	CASSRTTGLVQYF	TGTGCCAGCAGCCGAACGACAGGGCTCGTTCAGTACTTC
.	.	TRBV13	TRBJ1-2	CASSRLLQRRLGYTF	TGTGCCAGCAGCCGACTCCTACAGAGAAGGTTAGGCTACACCTTC
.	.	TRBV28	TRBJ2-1	CACTPVDSLYNEQFF	TGTGCCTGCACCCCGGTGGATTCCCTATACAATGAGCAGTTCTTC
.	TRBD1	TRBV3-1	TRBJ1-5	CASSQAGTGGGYNQPQHF	TGTGCCAGCAGCCAGGCCGGGACAGGAGGGGGGTACAATCAGCCCCAGCATTTT
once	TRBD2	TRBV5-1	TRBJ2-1	CASSFGLARGDEQFF	TGCGCCAGCAGCTTCGGACTAGCGAGGGGTGACGAGCAGTTCTTC
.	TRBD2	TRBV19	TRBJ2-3	CASSPGGKVDTQYF	TGTGCCAGTAGTCCCGGGGGGAAGGTAGATACGCAGTATTTT
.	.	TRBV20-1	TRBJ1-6	CSARAQVYNSPLHF	TGCAGTGCTAGAGCGCAGGTTTATAATTCACCCCTCCACTTT
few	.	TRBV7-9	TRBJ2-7	CASTYAGGVYEQYF	TGTGCCAGCACTTATGCAGGCGGGGTTTACGAGCAGTACTTC
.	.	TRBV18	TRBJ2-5	CASSPPLSSEQETQYF	TGTGCCAGCTCACCACCGCTTTCTAGCGAACAAGAGACCCAGTACTTC
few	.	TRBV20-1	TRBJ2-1	CSAEDPRQRLDEQFF	TGCAGTGCCGAGGACCCAAGGCAAAGACTGGATGAGCAGTTCTTC
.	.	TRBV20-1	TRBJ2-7	CSAREMEGPYEQYF	TGCAGTGCTAGAGAAATGGAGGGCCCCTACGAGCAGTACTTC
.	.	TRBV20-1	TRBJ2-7	CSAAPSGASYEQYF	TGCAGTGCAGCCCCTTCAGGGGCCTCCTACGAGCAGTACTTC
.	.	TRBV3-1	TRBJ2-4	CASSQEGLGGKNIQYF	TGTGCCAGCAGCCAAGAAGGACTAGGGGGCAAAAACATTCAGTACTTC
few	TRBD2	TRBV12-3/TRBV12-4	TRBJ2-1	CASSQRTSGRSAEQFF	TGTGCCAGCAGTCAGCGGACTAGCGGGAGGTCTGCTGAGCAGTTCTTC
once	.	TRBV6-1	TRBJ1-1	CASSVRGRSTEAFF	TGTGCCAGCAGTGTAAGAGGGAGGAGCACTGAAGCTTTCTTT
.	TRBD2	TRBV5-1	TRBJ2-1	CASSPNGLAGPYNEQFF	TGCGCCAGCAGCCCAAACGGACTAGCGGGTCCCTACAATGAGCAGTTCTTC
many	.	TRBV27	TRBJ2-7	CASSSGLSYEQYF	TGTGCCAGCAGTTCCGGTCTCTCCTACGAGCAGTACTTC
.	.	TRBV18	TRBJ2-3	CASSPDSGGLAHHTDTQYF	TGTGCCAGCTCACCCGACTCCGGAGGGCTAGCGCACCACACAGATACGCAGTATTTT
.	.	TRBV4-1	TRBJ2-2	CASSQVGPGELFF	TGCGCCAGCAGCCAAGTGGGGCCCGGGGAGCTGTTTTTT
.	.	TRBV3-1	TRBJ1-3	CASSQARRAASGNTIYF	TGTGCCAGCAGCCAAGCGCGAAGGGCGGCCTCTGGAAACACCATATATTTT
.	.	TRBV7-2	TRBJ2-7	CASSRGGGGYEQYF	TGTGCCAGCAGCCGAGGGGGGGGCGGATACGAGCAGTACTTC
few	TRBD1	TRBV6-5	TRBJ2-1	CASSYNTGTGGRNEQFF	TGTGCCAGCAGTTATAACACCGGGACAGGGGGCCGGAATGAGCAGTTCTTC
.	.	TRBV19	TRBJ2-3	CASSMVREADTQYF	TGTGCCAGTAGTATGGTCAGGGAGGCAGATACGCAGTATTTT
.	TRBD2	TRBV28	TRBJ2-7	CASTTLAGVGEQYF	TGTGCCAGCACTACCCTAGCGGGAGTGGGGGAGCAGTACTTC
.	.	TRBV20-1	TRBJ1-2	CSARDPFGREVLYQAYGYTF	TGCAGTGCTAGAGATCCTTTTGGCAGGGAGGTCCTATATCAGGCCTATGGCTACACCTTC
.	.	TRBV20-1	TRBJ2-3	CSARDLKQWGTQYF	TGCAGTGCTAGAGATTTGAAACAGTGGGGCACGCAGTATTTT
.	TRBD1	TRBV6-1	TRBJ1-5	CASIRGQGYQPQHF	TGTGCCAGCATCAGGGGACAGGGCTATCAGCCCCAGCATTTT
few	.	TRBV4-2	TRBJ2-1	CASSQDPAHNEQFF	TGTGCCAGCAGCCAAGATCCAGCACACAATGAGCAGTTCTTC
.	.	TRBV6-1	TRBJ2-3	CASNYLSKGADTQYF	TGTGCCAGCAACTATCTATCGAAGGGCGCAGATACGCAGTATTTT
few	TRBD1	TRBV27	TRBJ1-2	CASSIGDRVGSSYGYTF	TGTGCCAGCAGTATCGGGGACAGGGTCGGCTCCTCTTATGGCTACACCTTC
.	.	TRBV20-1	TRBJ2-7	CSARPGVARLYEQYF	TGCAGTGCTAGACCCGGGGTAGCGCGTCTTTACGAGCAGTACTTC
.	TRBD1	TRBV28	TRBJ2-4	CASSLGRGQGENIQYF	TGTGCCAGCAGTTTAGGCCGGGGACAGGGGGAAAACATTCAGTACTTC
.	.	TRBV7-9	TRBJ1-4	CASSSCGATNEKLFF	TGTGCCAGCAGCTCATGCGGTGCAACTAATGAAAAACTGTTTTTT
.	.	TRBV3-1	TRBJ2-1	CASSPSPGAGNEQFF	TGTGCCAGCAGCCCCAGTCCCGGGGCAGGGAATGAGCAGTTCTTC
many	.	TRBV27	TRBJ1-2	CASSLNRAYGYTF	TGTGCCAGCAGTTTAAACAGGGCGTATGGCTACACCTTC
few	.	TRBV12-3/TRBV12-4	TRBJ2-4	CASSLGSEAKNIQYF	TGTGCCAGCAGTCTCGGGTCCGAAGCCAAAAACATTCAGTACTTC
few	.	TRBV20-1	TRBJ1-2	CSASLYFDAYGYTF	TGCAGTGCTAGTCTCTACTTCGACGCCTATGGCTACACCTTC
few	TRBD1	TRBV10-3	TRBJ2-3	CAISGRDRGSDTQYF	TGTGCCATCAGTGGCCGGGACAGGGGGTCAGATACGCAGTATTTT
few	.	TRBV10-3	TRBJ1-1	CAISERGMNTEAFF	TGTGCCATCAGTGAAAGGGGGATGAACACTGAAGCTTTCTTT
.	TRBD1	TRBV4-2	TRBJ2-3	CASSLDRAPLTDTQYF	TGTGCCAGCAGCCTCGACAGGGCCCCACTCACAGATACGCAGTATTTT
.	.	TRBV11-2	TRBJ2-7	CASSLDNRFIGEQYF	TGTGCCAGCAGCTTAGACAACAGGTTCATTGGCGAGCAGTACTTC
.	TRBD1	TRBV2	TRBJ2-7	CASRDRSIIYEQYF	TGTGCCAGCAGGGACAGGTCAATCATCTACGAGCAGTACTTC
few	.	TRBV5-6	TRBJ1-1	CASTLPGSMNTEAFF	TGTGCCAGCACCTTGCCGGGCTCGATGAACACTGAAGCTTTCTTT
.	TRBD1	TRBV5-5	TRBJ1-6	CASSAGQGANSPLHF	TGTGCCAGCAGCGCGGGACAGGGGGCTAATTCACCCCTCCACTTT
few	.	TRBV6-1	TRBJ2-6	CASSPLGHSSGANVLTF	TGTGCCAGCAGCCCCCTAGGGCATTCCTCTGGGGCCAACGTCCTGACTTTC
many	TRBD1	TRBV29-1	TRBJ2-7	CSVRGTAGTYEQYF	TGCAGCGTCCGTGGGACAGCTGGAACCTACGAGCAGTACTTC
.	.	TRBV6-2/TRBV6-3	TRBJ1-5	CASSNGPTVEDSNQPQHF	TGTGCCAGCAGTAATGGACCTACCGTCGAGGATAGCAATCAGCCCCAGCATTTT
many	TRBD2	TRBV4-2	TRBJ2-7	CASSQDRGLAGGATYEQYF	TGTGCCAGCAGCCAAGATCGGGGACTAGCGGGGGGTGCAACCTACGAGCAGTACTTC
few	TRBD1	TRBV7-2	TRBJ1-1	CASSLTGGGLSNTEAFF	TGTGCCAGCAGCTTAACAGGGGGCGGGCTATCAAACACTGAAGCTTTCTTT
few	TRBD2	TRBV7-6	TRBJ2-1	CASSLSSGRKGNEQFF	TGTGCCAGCAGCCTTTCTAGCGGGAGAAAAGGGAATGAGCAGTTCTTC
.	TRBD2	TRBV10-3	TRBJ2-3	CAIRALAGLPTDTQYF	TGTGCCATCAGGGCACTAGCGGGACTCCCCACAGATACGCAGTATTTT
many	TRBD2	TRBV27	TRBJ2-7	CASSLRGLAFYEQYF	TGTGCCAGCAGTTTACGGGGACTAGCCTTTTACGAGCAGTACTTC
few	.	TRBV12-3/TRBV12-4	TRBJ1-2	CASSLGQGGSGYTF	TGTGCCAGCAGTTTAGGTCAGGGCGGTAGTGGCTACACCTTC